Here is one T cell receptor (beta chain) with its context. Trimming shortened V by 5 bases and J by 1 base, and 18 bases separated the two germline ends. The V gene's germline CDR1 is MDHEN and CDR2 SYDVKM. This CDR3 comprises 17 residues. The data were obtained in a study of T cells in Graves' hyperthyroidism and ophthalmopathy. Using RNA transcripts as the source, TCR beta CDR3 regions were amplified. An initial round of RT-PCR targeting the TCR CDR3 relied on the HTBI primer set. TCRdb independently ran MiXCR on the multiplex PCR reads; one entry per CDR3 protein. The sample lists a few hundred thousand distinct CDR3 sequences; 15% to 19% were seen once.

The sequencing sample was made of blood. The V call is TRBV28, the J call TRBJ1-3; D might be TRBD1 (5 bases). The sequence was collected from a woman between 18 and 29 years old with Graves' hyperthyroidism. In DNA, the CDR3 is TGTGCCAGCAGTCATACGATTCTTCGGGGGTCTGGAAACACCATATATTTT. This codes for CASSHTILRGSGNTIYF. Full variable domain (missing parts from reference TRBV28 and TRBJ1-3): DVKVTQSSRYLVKRTGEKVFLECVQDMDHENMFWYRQDPGLGLRLIYFSYDVKMKEKGDIPEGYSVSREKKERFSLILESASTNQTSMYLCASSHTILRGSGNTIYFGEGSWLTVV.